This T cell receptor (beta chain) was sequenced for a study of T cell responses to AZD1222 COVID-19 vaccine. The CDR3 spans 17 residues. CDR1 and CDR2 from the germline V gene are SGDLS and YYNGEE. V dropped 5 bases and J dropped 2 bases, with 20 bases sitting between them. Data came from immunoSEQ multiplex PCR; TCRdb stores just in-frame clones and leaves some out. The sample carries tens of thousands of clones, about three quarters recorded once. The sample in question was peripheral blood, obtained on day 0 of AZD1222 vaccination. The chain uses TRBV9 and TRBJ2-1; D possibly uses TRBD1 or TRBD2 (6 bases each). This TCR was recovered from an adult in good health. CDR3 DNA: TGTGCCAGCAGTGTCGTGGGGGGCGATACACCCTACAATGAGCAGTTCTTC. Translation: CASSVVGGDTPYNEQFF. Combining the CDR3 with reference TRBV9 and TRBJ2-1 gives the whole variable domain DSGVTQTPKHLITATGQRVTLRCSPRSGDLSVYWYQQSLDQGLQFLIQYYNGEERAKGNILERFSAQQFPDLHSELNLSSLELGDSALYFCASSVVGGDTPYNEQFFGPGTRLTVL.